This T cell receptor beta chain was recovered during a study of blood T cells in healthy people across ages (dated by TCRdb to between 2015 and 2016). Turning to the overall study: In model experiments, template switching captured about one uniquely barcoded TCR beta cDNA molecule for every two T cells. Using deep sequencing normalized with unique cDNA molecular identifiers, the study measured how TCR beta repertoire diversity changes with age. The donors were split into four age groups: young (average around 17 years), middle-aged (39), aged (62) and long-lived (about 74). Donors of different ages were randomly distributed across sequencing lanes to avoid experimental bias. Using the same blood draw, the study looked at two additional independent replicas of 1 million unique cDNA reads for two donors, one aged 18 to 30 and the other aged 80 or older. Points the paper makes about the study in general: Conclusive comparison of naive and antigen-experienced compartments was prevented by the profiling of bulk unsorted PBMCs. Compared with the aged group, the long-lived group had more naive CD4+ T cells, fewer expanded clones and increased TCR diversity, a pattern suggesting age selection. Observed TCR beta diversity per million T cells fell roughly linearly with age, and a significant reduction was already apparent by age around 36. The CMV infection status of donors was not known, potentially confounding age-related changes in expanded clonotypes. Total diversity estimates from one million sequenced T cells were considered lower bounds and underestimates. A strong correlation was found between observed TCR beta diversity and the percentage of naive T cells measured by flow cytometry.

CDR1 and CDR2, per the germline V gene (reference sequence), are DFQATT and SNEGSKA. The CDR3 runs 11 amino acids, cysteine and phenylalanine included. Only the CDR3 region is kept as DNA, spanning 33 bases read in frame from base 1. The V end loses 4 bases and the J end loses 13 bases, and a stretch of 14 bases separates them. Receptors were amplified or captured by 5' RACE. TCRdb names Illumina HiSeq 2500 as the instrument used. A second PCR of roughly 6 to 11 cycles was run with a J-beta primer mix and a sample-barcoded 5' primer. A template-switch 5' adaptor carrying 12 random nucleotides introduced a unique molecular identifier onto each TCR beta cDNA molecule. Each sample yielded at least 3 million CDR3-containing paired-end reads. All of the RNA was converted into first-strand cDNA using the Mint cDNA synthesis kit, with a TRBC-specific oligonucleotide serving as the primer. Following uracil-DNA glycosylase treatment, all cDNA underwent a first 18-cycle PCR with the universal primers M1SS and BC2_uni_R. The source study handled its data this way. For normalization, 1 million high-quality reads, each with a distinct molecular identifier, were randomly selected from each sample. Instead of being binned into consensus sequences, reads that shared molecular identifiers were thrown out. MiTCR, with a Q25 quality threshold and the strictest error-elimination algorithm, was used for CDR3 identification, clonotype clustering and error correction. A nonparametric unseen species model with Euler transformation was used to estimate a lower bound on total TCR beta diversity. TCRdb reprocessing: public reads trimmed at Q25 with fastp, clones called with MiXCR, in-frame beta chains kept. Each entry merges the rows of one CDR3 protein and shows their most common DNA and genes. These V and J calls are TCRdb output, not the study's own analysis. Recorded for this sample are 1.5 million to 2 million distinct CDR3 sequences; around half of them occurred a single time. Of the sample, around 2.1% is held by the ten largest clones.

Systemically healthy Caucasian individuals from Russia, about 38 in total and aged about 6 to 95 years, were included as donors. Roughly 10 milliliters of peripheral blood were drawn from each donor into EDTA-treated Vacutainer tubes. Ficoll-Paque density-gradient centrifugation was used to isolate PBMCs, with at least 7 million obtained per sample. Trizol reagent was used to extract total RNA from PBMCs, with at least 6 micrograms per sample. Naive CD45RAhigh/CD27high T cell percentages were measured by flow cytometry on a PBMC aliquot from every donor. In the case of this clonotype: Its antigen specificity is not known. No base qualities exist here, and no much larger clone lies one base off it.

Input material: blood. The rearrangement joined TRBV20-1 to TRBJ2-4; the D gene is not confidently resolved. This sequence was found in a woman in her 40s in good health. For the CDR3, the sequence is CSATSGNEQYF. The sequenced DNA is TGCAGTGCTACCTCTGGGAATGAGCAGTACTTC.